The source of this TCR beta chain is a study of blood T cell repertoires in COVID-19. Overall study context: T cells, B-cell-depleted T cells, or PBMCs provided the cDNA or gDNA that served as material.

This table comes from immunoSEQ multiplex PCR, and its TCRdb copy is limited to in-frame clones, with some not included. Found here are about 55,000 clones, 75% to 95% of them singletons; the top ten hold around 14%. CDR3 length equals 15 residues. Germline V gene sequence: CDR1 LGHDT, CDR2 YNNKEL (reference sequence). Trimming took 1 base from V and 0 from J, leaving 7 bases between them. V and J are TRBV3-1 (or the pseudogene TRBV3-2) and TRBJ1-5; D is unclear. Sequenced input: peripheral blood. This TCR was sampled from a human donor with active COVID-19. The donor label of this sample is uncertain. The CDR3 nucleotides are TGTGCCAGCAGCCAAGCAGGCAATAGCAATCAGCCCCAGCATTTT. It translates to CASSQAGNSNQPQHF.